Listed below are T cell receptor beta chains from one sample, sequenced in a study of cytomegalovirus exposure and HLA in healthy donors. Clones were sequenced by immunoSEQ multiplex PCR, and TCRdb holds only the in-frame ones, with some missing. The sample has around 100,000 clones, about 95% seen once; the top ten hold 0.89%. Sequences were obtained from PBMCs. The receptors come from a woman between 18 and 29 years old in good health and CMV-seronegative. Both conserved end residues are part of each CDR3. A D gene is named only where the DNA matches it firmly. Size values are once, few and many counts, or a class for expanded clones, and some rows have none.

>TRBJ2-7|TRBV5-8|NA|NA
TGTGCCAGCAGCGGTGGGAGGAGAGACGAGCAGTACTTC
CASSGGRRDEQYF
>TRBJ1-3|TRBV7-9|NA|once
TGTGCCAGCAGCTTAGGTCGAGGCAGCGCCTTCTCTGGAAACACCATATATTTT
CASSLGRGSAFSGNTIYF
>TRBJ1-2|TRBV10-1|NA|once
TGCGCCAGCAGTTCCGGACAAGGCTACACCTTC
CASSSGQGYTF
>TRBJ1-2|TRBV5-4|NA|few
TGTGCCAGCAGCTCTTTAATGACAGGCGCCCTCAACTATGGCTACACCTTC
CASSSLMTGALNYGYTF
>TRBJ1-2|TRBV2|NA|NA
TGTGCCAGCAGTGACCTAGGATCCTATGGCTACACCTTC
CASSDLGSYGYTF
>TRBJ1-1|TRBV18|NA|NA
TGTGCCAGCTCACCGGCTGACGGAGTTGGTGAAGCTTTCTTT
CASSPADGVGEAFF
>TRBJ1-1|TRBV7-9|NA|NA
TGTGCCAGCATAAGGACAGTCTTGAACACTGAAGCTTTCTTT
CASIRTVLNTEAFF
>TRBJ1-1|TRBV29-1|TRBD1|once
TGCAGCGGACGACAGGGGGTATACACTGAAGCTTTCTTT
CSGRQGVYTEAFF
>TRBJ2-1|TRBV11-2|NA|NA
TGTGCCAGCAGCTTAGATCTTGATGAGCAGTTCTTC
CASSLDLDEQFF
>TRBJ2-1|TRBV7-9|NA|NA
TGTGCCAGCAGCTTAGCACCCGGGACTGACGATGAGCAGTTCTTC
CASSLAPGTDDEQFF
>TRBJ2-3|TRBV27|NA|NA
TGTGCCAGCAGTTTATCGAGCACCACAGATACGCAGTATTTT
CASSLSSTTDTQYF
>TRBJ2-1|TRBV6-1|NA|NA
TGTGCCAGCAGGGGCGAGAGATTCAATGAGCAGTTCTTC
CASRGERFNEQFF
>TRBJ2-1|TRBV9|TRBD2|NA
TGTGCCAGCAGTTACTCCCAGCGGGAGGGGGGGAATGAGCAGTTCTTC
CASSYSQREGGNEQFF
>TRBJ2-3|TRBV19|TRBD1|NA
TGTGCCAGTAGTATAATGGGACAGGGGAAGCAGTATTTT
CASSIMGQGKQYF
>TRBJ2-7|TRBV9|NA|NA
TGTGCCAGCAGCGTAGCTGACGGGAACGAGCAGTACTTC
CASSVADGNEQYF
>TRBJ2-3|TRBV6-1|TRBD2|NA
TGTGCCAGCAGTGAATGGCTAGCGGGGACAGATACGCAGTATTTT
CASSEWLAGTDTQYF
>TRBJ2-1|TRBV9|TRBD1|NA
TGTGCCAGCAGCCCCCGCGGGACAGGGAACAGCAATGAGCAGTTCTTC
CASSPRGTGNSNEQFF
>TRBJ2-1|TRBV27|TRBD2|NA
TGTGCCAGCAGTTTGACTAGCGGGGTGTATGAGCAGTTCTTC
CASSLTSGVYEQFF
>TRBJ2-7|TRBV5-1|TRBD2|NA
TGCGCCAGCAGCTTGGGGTGGAGTCTAGCGGGTTCCTACGAGCAGTACTTC
CASSLGWSLAGSYEQYF
>TRBJ2-5|TRBV5-6|TRBD1|NA
TGTGCCAGCAGCTCAACTACAGGGGGGGAGACCCAGTACTTC
CASSSTTGGETQYF
>TRBJ2-7|TRBV6-1|TRBD2|NA
TGTGCCAGCAGTGACAATTACGCTACTAGCGGGAGCATCGAGCAGTACTTC
CASSDNYATSGSIEQYF
>TRBJ1-2|TRBV6-5|TRBD1|once
TGTGCCAGCAGTCTCCCAGACAGGGACTATGGCTACACCTTC
CASSLPDRDYGYTF
>TRBJ2-4|TRBV30|NA|NA
TGTGCCTGGAGCCGAGAGACACTAGCCAAAAACATTCAGTACTTC
CAWSRETLAKNIQYF
>TRBJ1-6|TRBV6-5|NA|NA
TGTGCCAGCAGACCCAGTTTAAGCGGGAATTCACCCCTCCACTTT
CASRPSLSGNSPLHF
>TRBJ2-3|TRBV11-2|NA|NA
TGTGCCAGCAGCTTATTTACCCGGGAGTGGTATACGCAGTATTTT
CASSLFTREWYTQYF
>TRBJ2-3|TRBV9|NA|NA
TGTGCCAGCAGCGTAGCCGGGAGTGCAGGCACAGATACGCAGTATTTT
CASSVAGSAGTDTQYF
>TRBJ2-3|TRBV7-2|TRBD1|NA
TGTGCCAGCAGCTCCAAGGGACAGGGTACGCAGTATTTT
CASSSKGQGTQYF
>TRBJ2-5|TRBV2|TRBD2|NA
TGTGCCAGCAGTGAACAGGGCTTGGGGGGGGAGACCCAGTACTTC
CASSEQGLGGETQYF
>TRBJ2-7|TRBV30|NA|NA
TGTGCCTGTGAACAGGTTATCTCCTACGAGCAGTACTTC
CACEQVISYEQYF
>TRBJ1-1|TRBV27|TRBD1|NA
TGTGCCAGCAGAGACAGGGCTAGAACTGAAGCTTTCTTT
CASRDRARTEAFF
>TRBJ2-3|TRBV14|TRBD1|NA
TGTGCCAGCAGCCGGAAGGGACAGGGATTCCCAGATACGCAGTATTTT
CASSRKGQGFPDTQYF
>TRBJ2-7|TRBV2|NA|NA
TGTGCCAGCAAGGGGGACACCTCCTACGAGCAGTACTTC
CASKGDTSYEQYF
>TRBJ1-4|TRBV27|NA|NA
TGTGCCAGCAGTTTAGGCGCGACAGGAACCACAGCTAATGAAAAACTGTTTTTT
CASSLGATGTTANEKLFF
>TRBJ2-1|TRBV27|NA|NA
TGTGCCAGCAGTTTTAGACTTTTTTACAATGAGCAGTTCTTC
CASSFRLFYNEQFF
>TRBJ2-7|TRBV2|NA|NA
TGTGCCAGCAGTGCCCTGGACAAAATCTACGAGCAGTACTTC
CASSALDKIYEQYF
>TRBJ1-1|TRBV9|NA|NA
TGTGCCAGCAGCGTAGGGGAGGGGAGCACTGAAGCTTTCTTT
CASSVGEGSTEAFF
>TRBJ1-1|TRBV7-9|NA|NA
TGTGCCAGCAGCCCGGTCCTTAGCACTGAAGCTTTCTTT
CASSPVLSTEAFF
>TRBJ2-1|TRBV30|TRBD2|NA
TGTGCCTGGACCCCGACTAGCGGGAGGGCCGGTGAGCAGTTCTTC
CAWTPTSGRAGEQFF
>TRBJ2-7|TRBV6-1|NA|NA
TGTGCCAGCAGTCCTCCCCCGGACTCCTACTACGAGCAGTACTTC
CASSPPPDSYYEQYF
>TRBJ2-3|TRBV19|NA|NA
TGTGCCAGTAGTATCACGGGGGTATTCACAGATACGCAGTATTTT
CASSITGVFTDTQYF
>TRBJ2-1|TRBV19|TRBD2|NA
TGTGCCACAAAGGGCGGGGGGGCCTCGGATGAGCAGTTCTTC
CATKGGGASDEQFF